A single TCR beta chain is shown here with its context. As originally analysed: It was from reference gene primer amplification that nucleated cell counts were estimated. Only in-frame clones appear in the TCRdb table, and some are missing; sequencing was by immunoSEQ multiplex PCR. V and J calls and clone size follow that table, whereas D and trimming were derived from the DNA. This table holds approximately 170,000 clones, over 75% found once. V was clipped by 6 bases and J by 1 base; unmatched bases: 5. CDR3 size: 14 residues. Germline V gene lookup returns CDR1 SGHTA and CDR2 FQGTGA. The data stem from a study of blood T cell repertoires in COVID-19. As for the study in general: There were acute and convalescent COVID-19 samples, and they came from the United States, Italy and Spain. From T cells, B-cell-depleted T cells, or PBMCs came the material, which was cDNA or gDNA.

This receptor was identified in a human donor in a cohort sampled during active COVID-19. Sequenced: peripheral blood. The chain uses TRBV7-3 and TRBJ2-5; 7 nucleotides match TRBD1. The DNA of the CDR3 is TGTGCCAGCAGTTCCACAGGGGTCCAAGAGACCCAGTACTTC. Amino acid sequence: CASSSTGVQETQYF.